This T cell receptor (beta chain) was recorded in a study of blood T cell repertoires in COVID-19. About the study: Samples came from the United States, Italy and Spain, spanning acute and convalescent COVID-19. T cells, B-cell-depleted T cells, or PBMCs provided the cDNA or gDNA that served as material.

Original analysis: Nucleated cell counts were estimated from reference gene primer amplification. The method was immunoSEQ multiplex PCR; TCRdb's version includes in-frame clones alone and lacks a portion of them. V and J calls and clone size follow that table, whereas D and trimming were derived from the DNA. The data show 30,000 to 35,000 clones, 70% to 80% seen once. The ends were cut back, 7 bases at V and 5 bases at J, with 11 bases in the middle. This CDR3 has 13 amino acids. CDR1 is MNHEY and CDR2 is SVGAGI in the germline V gene. The V call is TRBV6-5, the J call TRBJ1-4, with no clear D. The receptor's source is a woman between 55 and 75 years old with acute or convalescent COVID-19. Sequencing input: peripheral blood. The CDR3 sequence: CASTAAYNEKLFF. CDR3 DNA: TGTGCCAGCACGGCAGCGTACAATGAAAAACTGTTTTTT.